The 20 T cell receptor beta chains given below trace back to one sample, sequenced in a study of somatic mutations in cytotoxic T cells in rheumatoid arthritis. Generated by immunoSEQ multiplex PCR, the TCRdb table keeps only in-frame clones and is missing some. The sample has around 15,000 clones, roughly 82% seen once. The sequenced sample was CD8+ T cells sorted from blood. Every receptor here comes from an adult with rheumatoid arthritis.

This clone was observed a few times. J is TRBJ2-2 and V is TRBV28, with D unresolved. Trimming left V 3 bases short and J 0 bases short, with 5 bases between. Germline lookup yields CDR1 MDHEN and CDR2 SYDVKM. This CDR3 region has 14 residues. The CDR3 sequence: CASSFASNTGELFF. The CDR3 DNA is TGTGCCAGCAGTTTCGCCTCGAACACCGGGGAGCTGTTTTTT. The full variable domain, with the rest looked up from reference TRBV28 and TRBJ2-2, is DVKVTQSSRYLVKRTGEKVFLECVQDMDHENMFWYRQDPGLGLRLIYFSYDVKMKEKGDIPEGYSVSREKKERFSLILESASTNQTSMYLCASSFASNTGELFFGEGSRLTVL.

V is TRBV19 and J is TRBJ2-2; maybe TRBD1 (5 bases). Trimming cost V 3 bases and J 1 base, with 12 bases left between them. Germline CDR1 reads LNHDA; CDR2 reads SQIVND (reference sequence). The CDR3 extends over 16 amino acids. CDR3 in DNA: TGTGCCAGTAGTATGGCCCGACAGCGGAACACCGGGGAGCTGTTTTTT. It codes for CASSMARQRNTGELFF.

The chain combines TRBV27 with TRBJ2-7; 9 nucleotides line up with TRBD2. Trimming took 4 bases from V and 4 from J; bases not matched to a gene: 5. Germline V gene lookup returns CDR1 MNHEY and CDR2 SMNVEV (reference sequence). This CDR3 region has 14 residues. This chain's CDR3 is CASSSGLARYEQYF. In DNA, the CDR3 is TGTGCCAGCAGTTCTGGACTAGCGCGGTACGAGCAGTACTTC.

The genes are TRBV7-8 and TRBJ2-1; maybe TRBD2 (6 bases). The CDR3 spans 18 residues. Germline-derived CDR1 and CDR2 are SGHVS and FQNEAQ. Trimming took 4 bases from V and 3 from J, leaving 22 bases between them. In DNA form, the CDR3 reads TGTGCCAGCAGCTCCCCCAGCGGGCCAGCCTTCGACTACAATGAGCAGTTCTTC. Translated: CASSSPSGPAFDYNEQFF.

This chain connects TRBV4-1 to TRBJ2-2, with D perhaps matching TRBD2 (6 bases). The germline V gene encodes CDR1 MGHRA and CDR2 YSYEKL. Trimming left V 4 bases short and J 7 bases short, with 13 bases between. The CDR3 totals 14 residues. The CDR3 nucleotides read TGCGCCAGCAGCCGATTAGCGGATCGCGGGGAGCTGTTTTTT. Amino acids: CASSRLADRGELFF.

The rearrangement links TRBV11-2 to TRBJ1-6; D not certain. The V and J ends lost 1 base and 0 bases respectively, with 10 bases between them. The CDR3 loop spans 17 amino acids. Germline CDR1 and CDR2: SGHAT and FQNNGV. The CDR3 reads CASSLVALSSYNSPLHF. As DNA, the CDR3 is TGTGCCAGCAGCTTAGTTGCGCTTAGCTCCTATAATTCACCCCTCCACTTT.

The gene calls are TRBV11-1 and TRBJ2-7, with unresolved D. Per the germline V gene, CDR1 is SGHAT and CDR2 is FQDESV (reference sequence). This CDR3 spans 13 amino acids. Trimming removed 5 bases at V and 2 bases at J, with 10 bases between. As DNA, the CDR3 is TGTGCCAGCAGCCCCGGGCTAACCTACGAGCAGTACTTC. Encoded protein: CASSPGLTYEQYF.

This chain joins TRBV7-9 and TRBJ2-1; D call uncertain. This CDR3 has 17 residues. Germline-derived CDR1 and CDR2 are SEHNR and FQNEAQ (reference sequence). The V gene lost 2 bases and the J gene lost 4 bases, with 18 bases spanning the gap. The CDR3 DNA follows: TGTGCCAGCAGCTTACTCCAGGACGGCGGTTTTTACAATGAGCAGTTCTTC. It codes for CASSLLQDGGFYNEQFF.

V gene TRBV7-9 combines with J gene TRBJ2-1, with D possibly TRBD2 on 7 matching bases. The germline V gene encodes CDR1 SEHNR and CDR2 FQNEAQ (reference sequence). V shed 10 bases and J shed 8 bases, with 21 bases lying between them. The CDR3 runs 14 residues. The CDR3 coding sequence is TGTGCCACTCCCCAGAAGGGGGGGGATTATGAGCAGTTCTTC. The encoded protein is CATPQKGGDYEQFF.

This rearrangement joins TRBV7-6 to TRBJ1-6; D unresolved. There are 14 residues in the CDR3. V lost 1 base and J lost 10, with 11 bases in between. Germline CDR1 is SGHVS and CDR2 is FNYEAQ. CDR3 in DNA: TGTGCCAGCAGCTTAGGCGGGTTTAACTCACCCCTCCACTTT. Protein product: CASSLGGFNSPLHF.

The chain is built from TRBV19 and TRBJ1-1; D possibly corresponds to TRBD1 (5 bases). The CDR3 loop spans 13 amino acids. V lost 3 bases, J lost 4 bases, and 9 bases lay in between. CDR1 is LNHDA, CDR2 SQIVND, per germline (reference sequence). CDR3 sequence reads: CASSIVGVTEAFF. The DNA of the CDR3 is TGTGCCAGTAGTATTGTGGGGGTCACTGAAGCTTTCTTT.

V gene TRBV4-1 combines with J gene TRBJ1-5; unclear D gene. Germline assignment: CDR1 MGHRA and CDR2 YSYEKL. V shed 1 base and J shed 4 bases, with 5 bases lying between them. The CDR3 consists of 13 residues. The CDR3 DNA follows: TGCGCCAGCAGCCAAGCGGGGAATCAGCCCCAGCATTTT. Amino acids: CASSQAGNQPQHF.

This rearrangement joins TRBV9 to TRBJ1-1; 10 positions match TRBD1. The V gene end was trimmed by 4 bases and the J gene end by 0 bases; junction bases not matched to a gene: 6. Germline-derived CDR1 and CDR2 are SGDLS and YYNGEE. The CDR3 length is 16 residues. The CDR3, as DNA: TGTGCCAGCAGCCCCCGGACAGGGGGGCTGAACACTGAAGCTTTCTTT. Its translation: CASSPRTGGLNTEAFF.

This clone showed up just a few times. The chain combines TRBV9 with TRBJ2-1; no clear D gene. The CDR3 contains 13 residues. Germline CDR1 reads SGDLS; CDR2 reads YYNGEE. V was clipped by 0 bases and J by 6 bases, with 7 bases between them. The CDR3, as DNA: TGTGCCAGCAGCGTAGATGGCCCCAATGAGCAGTTCTTC. It specifies CASSVDGPNEQFF.

The rearrangement joins TRBV19 to TRBJ2-3; the match to TRBD2 covers 13 bases. Unmatched junction bases numbered 13, after V lost 6 bases and J lost 7 bases. Germline V gene sequence: CDR1 LNHDA, CDR2 SQIVND (reference sequence). CDR3 length equals 17 residues. This CDR3 is CASSSILAGGELHTQYF. CDR3 bases: TGTGCCAGTAGCTCTATACTAGCGGGGGGGGAACTACATACGCAGTATTTT.

This sequence joins TRBV19 and TRBJ1-4; possibly TRBD1 for D (5 bases). Germline V gene data show CDR1 as LNHDA and CDR2 as SQIVND (reference sequence). The CDR3 extends over 15 amino acids. The V end was cut by 5 bases, the J end by 3 bases, with 13 bases between. CDR3 amino acids: CASSPGLQPNEKLFF. The CDR3 DNA follows: TGTGCCAGTAGTCCGGGACTCCAACCTAATGAAAAACTGTTTTTT.

The chain combines TRBV19 with TRBJ1-5; maybe TRBD1 (5 bases). The V gene's germline CDR1 is LNHDA and CDR2 SQIVND (reference sequence). V was cut by 8 bases and J by 1 base, with 9 bases left in between. There are 13 residues in the CDR3. This CDR3 reads CASRGDSNQPQHF. In DNA form, the CDR3 reads TGTGCCAGTCGGGGGGACAGCAATCAGCCCCAGCATTTT.

The count of this clone is one. The chain has TRBV7-3 and TRBJ2-6; 9 bases agree with TRBD2. CDR3 length equals 16 residues. The germline V gene encodes CDR1 SGHTA and CDR2 FQGTGA. V dropped 3 bases and J dropped 1; count of bases not matched to a gene: 1. The CDR3 region has the DNA TGTGCCAGCAGCTTGGCGGGGGGGTCTGGGGCCAACGTCCTGACTTTC. Protein sequence: CASSLAGGSGANVLTF.

Regarding this clone: The junction shows a germline mismatch at one end, possibly a read error. The chain joins TRBV6-1 to TRBJ2-7; D not certain. The CDR3 runs 11 residues. CDR1 is MNHNS, CDR2 SASEGT, per germline. The CDR3 coding sequence is TGTGCCAGCAGTGGGATGGGGATGTCGCGCTTC. It yields the protein CASSGMGMSRF.

The chain links TRBV5-6 to TRBJ1-2; D is undetermined. The CDR3 length is 12 residues. CDR1 is SGHDT and CDR2 is YYEEEE in the germline V gene. Deletions cut 0 bases from V and 7 bases from J, with 7 bases between. The DNA for the CDR3 is TGTGCCAGCAGCTTGGGGGTCATTGGCTACACCTTC. It translates to CASSLGVIGYTF.